The 32 T cell receptor beta chains in this list originate from one sample, sequenced in a study of OX40 agonist ivuxolimab in advanced cancers. Assay: immunoSEQ multiplex PCR; the TCRdb copy retains only in-frame clones and omits some. The table shows tens of thousands of clones, with 89% occurring only once. Sequencing was performed on CD4+ or CD8+ T cells sorted from blood, taken in a trial of the OX40 agonist ivuxolimab. The receptor source for this set is an adult with an advanced solid tumor such as melanoma, head and neck, liver or kidney cancer.

V gene TRBV7-9 combines with J gene TRBJ2-1; 11 bases fit TRBD1. Germline trimming cut 4 bases from V and 8 bases from J; bases unmatched to any gene: 10. CDR1 SEHNR and CDR2 FQNEAQ come from the germline V gene (reference sequence). This CDR3 is built from 16 residues. CDR3 nucleotides: TGTGCCAGCAGCTCCAATCCCCGGACAGGGGGCTATGAGCAGTTCTTC. Translated: CASSSNPRTGGYEQFF.

V and J are TRBV2 and TRBJ1-1, with D hard to call. Germline V gene sequence: CDR1 SNHLY, CDR2 FYNNEI. The CDR3 totals 11 residues. Deletions cut 2 bases from V and 6 bases from J, with 4 bases between. The CDR3: CASSEPAEAFF. The CDR3 coding sequence is TGTGCCAGCAGTGAACCGGCTGAAGCTTTCTTT.

This chain links TRBV2 with TRBJ1-5; unclear D gene. The CDR3 runs to 15 residues. The V gene's germline CDR1 is SNHLY and CDR2 FYNNEI. V lost 2 bases and J 8 bases, leaving 16 bases between the germline ends. The CDR3, as DNA: TGTGCCAGCAGTGAAAATTCTAGGGAATTCAAGCCCCAGCATTTT. Encoded protein: CASSENSREFKPQHF.

The CDR3, as DNA: TGTGCCAGCAGTGAATGGGGGGGCGCTGGCAATGAGCAGTTCTTC. Translated, it gives CASSEWGGAGNEQFF. The chain recombines TRBV25-1 with TRBJ2-1, with D possibly being TRBD2 (7 bases). CDR3 size: 15 residues. The germline V and J ends were trimmed by 1 base and 6 bases, with 13 bases remaining between them. The germline V gene has CDR1 MGHDK and CDR2 SYGVNS.

The count of this clone is one. V and J are TRBV28 and TRBJ2-3; 10 bases are shared with TRBD2. V lost 4 bases, J lost 2 bases, and 9 bases stayed unmatched. Per germline, CDR1 MDHEN and CDR2 SYDVKM. The CDR3 contains 17 residues. Written as DNA, the CDR3 is TGTGCCAGCAGTTCCACTAGCGGGGACTATTACACAGATACGCAGTATTTT. It encodes CASSSTSGDYYTDTQYF.

This clone was seen only once. The genes are TRBV29-1 and TRBJ2-1, with D possibly matching TRBD2 (5 bases). V lost 6 bases and J 7 bases, leaving 19 bases between the germline ends. This CDR3 has 14 residues. Germline CDR1 SQVTM, CDR2 ANQGSEA. As DNA, the CDR3 is TGCAGCGTCCCAATTGCGACGGGAAGGAATGAGCAGTTCTTC. It translates to CSVPIATGRNEQFF.

This chain connects TRBV9 to TRBJ2-7, with a possible D match to TRBD2 (6 bases). Germline V gene lookup returns CDR1 SGDLS and CDR2 YYNGEE. This CDR3 has 13 residues. The V end lost 0 bases, the J end lost 7 bases, and 11 bases lay between the germline ends. CDR3 sequence reads: CASSVALGGEQYF. The CDR3, as DNA: TGTGCCAGCAGCGTAGCCTTGGGGGGTGAGCAGTACTTC. The entire variable domain, with the rest obtained from reference TRBV9 and TRBJ2-7, is as follows: DSGVTQTPKHLITATGQRVTLRCSPRSGDLSVYWYQQSLDQGLQFLIQYYNGEERAKGNILERFSAQQFPDLHSELNLSSLELGDSALYFCASSVALGGEQYFGPGTRLTVT.

The chain recombines TRBV2 with TRBJ2-1; D is perhaps TRBD2 (6 bases). The CDR3 sequence is 14 residues long. V lost 3 bases and J lost 8, with 14 bases in between. From germline, CDR1 is SNHLY and CDR2 FYNNEI. The CDR3 nucleotides read TGTGCCAGCAGTGAGGTCACTAGCACCGATGAGCAGTTCTTC. It is translated as CASSEVTSTDEQFF.

The chain carries TRBV19 and TRBJ1-2; the match to TRBD1 covers 8 bases. With 7 bases clipped from V and 8 bases from J, the junction kept 12 bases outside the gene matches. Germline V lookup: CDR1 LNHDA, CDR2 SQIVND (reference sequence). The CDR3 sequence is 14 residues long. In DNA form, the CDR3 reads TGTGCCAGTACTCCGGACAGGGCCGCTCGAGGCTACACCTTC. Translated: CASTPDRAARGYTF.

The gene calls are TRBV5-1 and TRBJ1-2, with D perhaps TRBD1 (6 bases). Germline V gives CDR1 SGHRS, CDR2 YFSETQ. The CDR3 contains 14 residues. V shed 0 bases and J shed 4 bases, with 10 bases lying between them. DNA of the CDR3: TGCGCCAGCAGCTTGGCAGGGGCCGGCTATGGCTACACCTTC. Translating it yields CASSLAGAGYGYTF.

The chain uses TRBV29-1 and TRBJ1-3; possible D gene TRBD1, 5 bases. In germline, CDR1 is SQVTM, CDR2 ANQGSEA. The CDR3 covers 17 residues. Deletions cut 1 base from V and 0 bases from J, with 16 bases between. The CDR3 sequence: CSVEALRRGSSGNTIYF. The CDR3 DNA is TGCAGCGTTGAAGCTCTAAGACGGGGGAGCTCTGGAAACACCATATATTTT.

This sequence joins TRBV18 and TRBJ2-1; tentative D call: TRBD1 (6 bases). The CDR3 covers 15 residues. Per germline, CDR1 KGHSH and CDR2 LQKENI. Trimming left V 4 bases short and J 1 base short, with 11 bases between. CDR3 protein: CASSHRDGSYNEQFF. The DNA for the CDR3 is TGTGCCAGCTCACACAGGGACGGGTCCTACAATGAGCAGTTCTTC.

The chain links TRBV5-1 to TRBJ1-2; no clear D. This CDR3 is built from 14 residues. From germline, CDR1 is SGHRS and CDR2 YFSETQ. V lost 0 bases, J lost 8 bases, and 14 bases lay in between. The CDR3 region is CASSLAGDERGYTF. CDR3 bases: TGCGCCAGCAGCTTGGCCGGGGATGAACGAGGCTACACCTTC.

The chain joins TRBV18 to TRBJ2-7, with 9 positions matching TRBD2. The V gene's germline CDR1 is KGHSH and CDR2 LQKENI. The CDR3 contains 15 residues. Trimming took 2 bases from V and 9 from J; bases not matched to a gene: 11. The chain's CDR3 is CASSPGEAGGRGQYF. The DNA for the CDR3 is TGTGCCAGCTCACCAGGGGAAGCGGGGGGCCGCGGGCAGTACTTC.

This clone is a singleton in its sample. V gene TRBV12-5 combines with J gene TRBJ2-1; the D call may be TRBD1 or TRBD2 (6 bases each). This CDR3 has 15 residues. The germline CDR1 and CDR2 sequences are LGHNT and FRNRAP. The V end lost 1 base, the J end lost 8 bases, and 15 bases lay between the germline ends. The DNA of the CDR3 is TGTGCTAGTGGTTTGGGACTAGGGGGTTTGGATGAGCAGTTCTTC. This gives the protein CASGLGLGGLDEQFF. Full variable domain (outside the CDR3, taken from reference TRBV12-5 and TRBJ2-1): DARVTQTPRHKVTEMGQEVTMRCQPILGHNTVFWYRQTMMQGLELLAYFRNRAPLDDSGMPKDRFSAEMPDATLATLKIQPSEPRDSAVYFCASGLGLGGLDEQFFGPGTRLTVL.

CDR3 in amino acids: CASSLNLPNSPLHF. The CDR3 nucleotides read TGTGCCAGCAGCTTGAACTTACCCAATTCACCCCTCCACTTT. This chain connects TRBV7-9 to TRBJ1-6; D unclear. The V and J ends lost 3 bases and 7 bases respectively, with 10 bases between them. The CDR3 extends over 14 amino acids. In germline, CDR1 is SEHNR, CDR2 FQNEAQ (reference sequence).

The CDR3, as DNA: TGTGCCAGCTCACCCCTTCGGGGGGGACGCTCCTACAATGAGCAGTTCTTC. Its protein is CASSPLRGGRSYNEQFF. The chain couples TRBV18 to TRBJ2-1; 8 positions match TRBD2. This CDR3 contains 17 residues. Germline trimming cut 3 bases from V and 0 bases from J; bases unmatched to any gene: 7. Germline V gene sequence: CDR1 KGHSH, CDR2 LQKENI. Full variable domain (rest looked up from reference TRBV18 and TRBJ2-1): NAGVMQNPRHLVRRRGQEARLRCSPMKGHSHVYWYRQLPEEGLKFMVYLQKENIIDESGMPKERFSAEFPKEGPSILRIQQVVRGDSAAYFCASSPLRGGRSYNEQFFGPGTRLTVL.

The gene calls are TRBV2 and TRBJ2-2; D not certain. The V gene lost 4 bases and the J gene lost 6 bases, with 9 bases spanning the gap. Looked up from germline, CDR1 is SNHLY and CDR2 is FYNNEI. There are 13 residues in the CDR3. The CDR3 spells CASSVIAPGELFF. The CDR3 DNA reads as TGTGCCAGCAGTGTAATAGCCCCCGGGGAGCTGTTTTTT.

The genes are TRBV7-9 and TRBJ2-7; D possibly corresponds to TRBD2 (5 bases). The CDR3 sequence is 13 residues long. Looked up from germline, CDR1 is SEHNR and CDR2 is FQNEAQ (reference sequence). V lost 1 base and J 2 bases, leaving 6 bases between the germline ends. CDR3 coding DNA: TGTGCCAGCAGCTTAGACGGGACCTACGAGCAGTACTTC. Encoded protein: CASSLDGTYEQYF.

The gene calls are TRBV10-1 and TRBJ1-1; D gene unclear. Trimming took 1 base from V and 0 from J, leaving 6 bases between them. The CDR3 has 14 amino acids. The germline V gene encodes CDR1 WNHNN and CDR2 SYGVQD (reference sequence). The CDR3 loop is CASSELAVNTEAFF. The CDR3, as DNA: TGCGCCAGCAGTGAGTTGGCGGTGAACACTGAAGCTTTCTTT.

The table lists this clone with a few counts. V and J are TRBV19 and TRBJ1-2, with a weak D call TRBD1 (5 bases). V gave up 5 bases and J gave up 4 bases, with 14 bases separating them. The CDR3 has 14 residues. Germline V gene data show CDR1 as LNHDA and CDR2 as SQIVND (reference sequence). CDR3 in DNA: TGTGCCAGTAGTTCCCGGGACGGGGGCTATGGCTACACCTTC. It translates to CASSSRDGGYGYTF.

This clone occurred a few times. The gene calls are TRBV5-8 and TRBJ1-2, with D hard to call. From germline, CDR1 is SGHTS and CDR2 YDEGEE. The V end was cut by 4 bases, the J end by 1 base, with 5 bases between. This CDR3 has 12 amino acids. CDR3: CASSPDNYGYTF. The CDR3 coding sequence is TGTGCCAGCAGCCCGGATAACTATGGCTACACCTTC.

The chain links TRBV2 to TRBJ1-2; D uncertain. Germline V gene data show CDR1 as SNHLY and CDR2 as FYNNEI. CDR3 length equals 15 residues. Trimming stripped 0 bases from V and 2 bases from J, with 10 bases between. The CDR3 reads CASSEALPGNYGYTF. CDR3 nucleotides: TGTGCCAGCAGTGAAGCGCTTCCGGGGAACTATGGCTACACCTTC.

The J gene is TRBJ2-3, the V gene TRBV7-3; perhaps TRBD1 as D (7 bases). Germline CDR1 and CDR2: SGHTA and FQGTGA. The CDR3 runs 14 residues. Trimming stripped 5 bases from V and 4 bases from J, with 13 bases between. Written as DNA, the CDR3 is TGTGCCAGCAGCCACCGCAGGGGGGCAGATACGCAGTATTTT. It codes for CASSHRRGADTQYF.

This clone was detected a few times. The genes are TRBV19 and TRBJ1-2; 9 bases line up with TRBD1. The CDR3 sequence is 15 residues long. The germline gives CDR1 LNHDA, CDR2 SQIVND (reference sequence). After removal of 4 bases from V and 4 bases from J, the junction contained 7 bases not matched to a gene. Written as DNA, the CDR3 is TGTGCCAGTAGTAGGTCAACAGGGGGCGCCTATGGCTACACCTTC. It encodes CASSRSTGGAYGYTF.

The V gene is TRBV7-9, the J gene TRBJ2-3; TRBD2 agrees at 10 bases. The CDR3 spans 17 residues. CDR1 and CDR2 from the germline V gene are SEHNR and FQNEAQ (reference sequence). Losses at the gene ends were 4 bases for V and 2 bases for J; bases not matched to a gene: 9. The CDR3 protein is CASSSLLTSGATDTQYF. The CDR3, as DNA: TGTGCCAGCAGCTCCCTACTTACTAGCGGGGCCACAGATACGCAGTATTTT.

In this sample, this clone turned up once. The V and J genes are TRBV6-1 and TRBJ1-5; the D is unclear. The CDR3 runs to 12 residues. CDR1 and CDR2 from the germline V gene are MNHNS and SASEGT. V was shortened by 4 bases and J by 7 bases, with 8 bases between the two germline ends. CDR3: CASSGHLQPQHF. The DNA of the CDR3 is TGTGCCAGCAGTGGCCACCTCCAGCCCCAGCATTTT.

Points on this clone: Mismatch with germline at one junction end may stem from a read error. The chain combines TRBV19 with TRBJ2-5; D is possibly TRBD1 or TRBD2 (5 bases each). There are 13 residues in the CDR3. Per the germline V gene, CDR1 is LNHDA and CDR2 is SQIVND (reference sequence). CDR3 DNA sequence: TGTGCCAGTAGTAGGGACCAAGAAGAGGCCCAGTACTTC. Its translation: CASSRDQEEAQYF. Based on the CDR3 plus reference TRBV19 and TRBJ2-5, the full variable domain is DGGITQSPKYLFRKEGQNVTLSCEQNLNHDAMYWYRQDPGQGLRLIYYSQIVNDFQKGDIAEGYSVSREKKESFPLTVTSAQKNPTAFYLCASSRDQEEAQYFGPGTRLLVL.

The chain has TRBV11-2 and TRBJ1-3; D gene unclear. Germline CDR1 is SGHAT and CDR2 is FQNNGV. The CDR3 covers 17 residues. V shed 0 bases and J shed 0 bases, with 12 bases lying between them. CDR3 amino acids: CASSLEGSYLSGNTIYF. In DNA, the CDR3 is TGTGCCAGCAGCTTAGAAGGATCTTACCTCTCTGGAAACACCATATATTTT.

The chain recombines TRBV5-6 with TRBJ1-4; 8 nucleotides align to TRBD1. After removal of 2 bases from V and 4 bases from J, the junction contained 4 bases not matched to a gene. This CDR3 comprises 15 residues. Germline V gene lookup returns CDR1 SGHDT and CDR2 YYEEEE. The CDR3 region is CASSFGQGGNEKLFF. Written as DNA, the CDR3 is TGTGCCAGCAGCTTCGGACAGGGCGGTAATGAAAAACTGTTTTTT. The full variable domain, its missing parts supplied by reference TRBV5-6 and TRBJ1-4, is DAGVTQSPTHLIKTRGQQVTLRCSPKSGHDTVSWYQQALGQGPQFIFQYYEEEERQRGNFPDRFSGHQFPNYSSELNVNALLLGDSALYLCASSFGQGGNEKLFFGSGTQLSVL.

V is TRBV6-6 and J is TRBJ1-2, with D hard to call. CDR3 length: 13 residues. V was pared by 5 bases and J by 4 bases, with 11 bases between. From germline, CDR1 is MNHNY and CDR2 SVGAGI (reference sequence). The CDR3 loop is CASSPLLGYGYTF. As DNA, the CDR3 is TGTGCCAGCAGTCCTCTCCTGGGCTATGGCTACACCTTC.

Of note for this clone: At one end the junction does not follow the germline gene, possibly because of a read error. The chain is built from TRBV7-7 and TRBJ2-2; D is possibly TRBD1 (6 bases). CDR3 length: 13 amino acids. The germline V gene has CDR1 SSHAT and CDR2 FNYEAQ (reference sequence). CDR3 coding DNA: TGTGCTAGCAGCTCTCAGGGGCACGGGGAGCTGTTTTTT. It yields the protein CASSSQGHGELFF. The whole variable domain, remainder taken from reference TRBV7-7 and TRBJ2-2, is GAGVSQSPRYKVTKRGQDVTLRCDPISSHATLYWYQQALGQGPEFLTYFNYEAQPDKSGLPSDRFSAERPEGSISTLTIQRTEQRDSAMYRCASSSQGHGELFFGEGSRLTVL.